Listed below are T cell receptor beta chains from one sample, sequenced in a study of PD-1 blockade in classical Hodgkin lymphoma. Libraries were prepared by immunoSEQ multiplex PCR; TCRdb keeps only in-frame clonotypes and omits some of them. The sample contains roughly 140,000 clones, 78% of which appear only once. Here the sequenced sample was peripheral blood mononuclear cells (PBMCs), taken before the second cycle of nivolumab. The receptors were sampled from a human donor with classical Hodgkin lymphoma. CDR3s include the opening cysteine and the closing phenylalanine or tryptophan. D genes are given only for firm matches. Clone size is not always given. Where it is, it says once, few, many or a class for expanded clones.

D gene,clone size,J gene,V gene,CDR3 protein,CDR3 DNA
-,-,TRBJ1-5,TRBV10-3,CAISESYPGGHQPQHF,TGTGCCATCAGTGAGTCTTATCCGGGGGGCCATCAGCCCCAGCATTTT
TRBD1,-,TRBJ2-7,TRBV4-1,CASSRDSSYEQYF,TGCGCCAGCAGCAGGGACAGTTCCTACGAGCAGTACTTC
-,-,TRBJ1-3,TRBV7-6,CASSAGHAIYF,TGTGCCAGCAGTGCGGGACACGCCATATATTTT
TRBD2,-,TRBJ2-1,TRBV5-1,CASSWSGGANEQFF,TGCGCCAGCAGCTGGAGCGGGGGGGCGAATGAGCAGTTCTTC
-,-,TRBJ2-3,TRBV9,CASSVERGTDTQYF,TGTGCCAGCAGCGTAGAGCGGGGCACAGATACGCAGTATTTT
-,few,TRBJ2-5,TRBV7-6,CASSLGDSSGETQYF,TGTGCCAGCAGCTTAGGTGACAGCTCAGGGGAGACCCAGTACTTC
-,once,TRBJ2-2,TRBV7-3,CASSLNGPLNTGELFF,TGTGCCAGCAGCTTAAACGGGCCTCTGAACACCGGGGAGCTGTTTTTT
-,-,TRBJ1-2,TRBV5-1,CASSLSAGRGYGYTF,TGCGCCAGCAGCTTGAGTGCGGGGCGCGGCTATGGCTACACCTTC
-,once,TRBJ2-5,TRBV6-1,CASSEGGTPLRETQYF,TGTGCCAGCAGTGAAGGAGGAACGCCCCTCCGAGAGACCCAGTACTTC
-,-,TRBJ2-7,TRBV4-2,CASSPREQNSYEQYF,TGTGCCAGCAGCCCCCGGGAACAGAACTCCTACGAGCAGTACTTC
-,-,TRBJ1-1,TRBV5-1,CASSQGATEAFF,TGCGCCAGCAGTCAGGGTGCCACTGAAGCTTTCTTT
TRBD1,-,TRBJ2-1,TRBV7-8,CASSPTGTGKVYNEQFF,TGTGCCAGCAGCCCAACCGGGACAGGGAAGGTATACAATGAGCAGTTCTTC
TRBD1,-,TRBJ1-5,TRBV18,CASSPRDSPQGQHF,TGTGCCAGCTCACCCCGGGACAGCCCACAGGGCCAGCATTTT
-,-,TRBJ2-7,TRBV7-9,CASSSPILNSYEQYF,TGTGCCAGCAGCTCCCCGATACTGAACTCCTACGAGCAGTACTTC
TRBD1,-,TRBJ1-2,TRBV29-1,CSGAGGLGQGAGGGYGYTF,TGCAGCGGAGCAGGCGGACTTGGGCAGGGGGCAGGGGGTGGCTATGGCTACACCTTC
TRBD1,-,TRBJ2-7,TRBV18,CASSPAGGSYEQYF,TGTGCCAGCTCACCAGCAGGGGGCTCCTACGAGCAGTACTTC
-,-,TRBJ1-1,TRBV11-1,CASSAGFTEAFF,TGTGCCAGCAGCGCAGGGTTTACTGAAGCTTTCTTT
TRBD2,few,TRBJ2-1,TRBV19,CASSILAGGPSYNEQFF,TGTGCCAGTAGTATCCTAGCGGGAGGGCCATCCTACAATGAGCAGTTCTTC
TRBD1,-,TRBJ2-6,TRBV19,CASSKMGQGASGANVLTF,TGTGCCAGTAGTAAAATGGGACAGGGGGCCTCCGGGGCCAACGTCCTGACTTTC
-,-,TRBJ2-7,TRBV10-3,CAISEDRISYEQYF,TGTGCCATCAGTGAGGACAGGATCTCCTACGAGCAGTACTTC
TRBD1,-,TRBJ1-2,TRBV19,CASSKLRDSYTYGYTF,TGTGCCAGTAGCAAACTTCGGGACAGTTACACCTATGGCTACACCTTC
TRBD2,-,TRBJ2-3,TRBV6-5,CASSYGLAGSTDTQYF,TGTGCCAGCAGTTACGGTCTAGCGGGGTCCACAGATACGCAGTATTTT
-,-,TRBJ2-3,TRBV5-1,CASSLAGGTDTQYF,TGCGCCAGCAGCTTGGCAGGGGGCACAGATACGCAGTATTTT
TRBD1,-,TRBJ1-1,TRBV4-2,CASSQDSDRVVTEAFF,TGTGCCAGCAGCCAAGATTCGGACAGGGTGGTCACTGAAGCTTTCTTT
-,few,TRBJ1-1,TRBV21-1,CASSKSLPPSRDSRGHTEAFF,TGTGCCAGCAGCAAATCTCTTCCCCCCTCCCGGGACTCAAGAGGACACACTGAAGCTTTCTTT
-,-,TRBJ2-1,TRBV6-5,CASGGYNEQFF,TGTGCCAGCGGGGGTTACAATGAGCAGTTCTTC
-,-,TRBJ2-1,TRBV4-2,CASSPPLTPYNEQFF,TGTGCCAGCAGCCCGCCGTTGACCCCCTACAATGAGCAGTTCTTC
TRBD2,-,TRBJ2-7,TRBV13,CASSLVTLAGARYEQYF,TGTGCCAGCAGCTTAGTTACTCTAGCGGGGGCCCGCTACGAGCAGTACTTC
TRBD2,once,TRBJ2-5,TRBV10-3,CAISGSGNQETQYF,TGTGCCATCAGCGGTAGCGGGAACCAAGAGACCCAGTACTTC
-,-,TRBJ1-2,TRBV7-2,CASSLDGTSGYTF,TGTGCCAGCAGCTTAGACGGGACGTCTGGCTACACCTTC
-,-,TRBJ2-1,TRBV5-1,CASSLAQGYEQFF,TGCGCCAGCAGCTTAGCGCAGGGCTATGAGCAGTTCTTC
TRBD2,-,TRBJ2-7,TRBV9,CASSVGLSTSGGPSYEQYF,TGTGCCAGCAGCGTAGGACTCTCGACTAGCGGGGGGCCTAGCTACGAGCAGTACTTC